This TCR beta chain was documented in a study of early T cells in non-severe SARS-CoV-2 infection. This clonotype was observed at least ten times. TCRdb processed the 5' RACE reads anew with MiXCR; each CDR3 protein has one entry. The sample holds tens of thousands of distinct CDR3 sequences, roughly an eighth seen once. CDR3 size: 15 residues. CDR1 is MNHNS, CDR2 SASEGT, per germline. V lost 0 bases and J 6 bases, leaving 15 bases between the germline ends. The source of this sequence is an adult who was a healthcare worker with PCR-confirmed SARS-CoV-2 infection or an uninfected control (not recorded which). The J gene is TRBJ2-7, the V gene TRBV6-1; D call uncertain. The specimen sequenced was whole blood. CDR3 bases: TGTGCCAGCAGTGAAGCGCGGCTCCCATGGAGCGAGCAGTACTTC. Encoded protein: CASSEARLPWSEQYF.